The source of this TCR beta chain is a study of neurological immune-mediated disorders. The CDR3 sequence is 15 residues long. Trimming stripped 6 bases from V and 5 bases from J, with 20 bases between. Germline CDR1 reads SGHRS; CDR2 reads YFSETQ. From 15-18 subjects, over 190 million TCR-beta sequences were obtained in each sequencing run. Each CDR3 protein gets one entry after TCRdb re-called the 5' RACE reads with MiXCR. The table shows about 62,000 distinct CDR3 sequences, with 3.5% to 4.5% occurring only once. This clonotype was observed many times. The rearrangement uses TRBV5-1 and TRBJ2-5; perhaps D is TRBD1 or TRBD2 (5 bases each). The sequence came from a woman aged 50 to 65 with multiple sclerosis. The sample was PBMCs. The CDR3 nucleotides read TGCGCCAGCACCCTCTCGGGGCGCGAACTGGAGACCCAGTACTTC. As protein: CASTLSGRELETQYF.